These 27 T cell receptor beta chains were sequenced from one sample in a study of CD8 T cells in ankylosing spondylitis. Each CDR3 protein gets one entry after TCRdb re-called the 5' RACE reads with MiXCR. Among 200,000 to 250,000 distinct CDR3 sequences listed, 20% to 30% were seen once. Material: blood, either unsorted or a sorted T cell fraction (not recorded which). The receptors were sampled from a male donor with ankylosing spondylitis or in good health (not recorded which).

The rearrangement uses TRBV20-1 and TRBJ2-2; 16 nucleotides align to TRBD2. The CDR3 spans 16 residues. Per germline, CDR1 DFQATT and CDR2 SNEGSKA (reference sequence). The ends lost 3 bases at V and 7 bases at J; junction bases unmatched: 5. CDR3 nucleotides: TGCAGTGCTAGGGGACTAGCGGGAGGGTCTGGCGGGGAGCTGTTTTTT. It specifies CSARGLAGGSGGELFF.

This clonotype was recorded at least ten times. The genes are TRBV27 and TRBJ2-2; the D gene is possibly TRBD1 (6 bases). The CDR3 is made up of 14 amino acids. In germline, CDR1 is MNHEY, CDR2 SMNVEV (reference sequence). V lost 5 bases and J lost 7, with 14 bases in between. CDR3 in DNA: TGTGCCAGCAGTCCCGGGACACTGTACGGGGAGCTGTTTTTT. Amino acid sequence: CASSPGTLYGELFF.

The chain uses TRBV7-9 and TRBJ2-1; no definite D call. There are 15 residues in the CDR3. Germline values: CDR1 SEHNR, CDR2 FQNEAQ (reference sequence). V shed 5 bases and J shed 4 bases, with 15 bases lying between them. This CDR3 is CASSQTSRVYNEQFF. CDR3 DNA: TGTGCCAGCAGCCAAACCTCCCGCGTGTACAATGAGCAGTTCTTC.

This clonotype was picked up a small number of times. The V and J genes are TRBV12-3 or TRBV12-4 and TRBJ2-1, with 8 bases that match TRBD1. The J segment lost 15 bases and the V segment lost 2 bases, leaving 6 bases of the junction unmatched. The CDR3 extends over 12 amino acids. The CDR3 region is CASSLSGGGTFF. The CDR3 nucleotides read TGTGCCAGCAGTTTATCAGGGGGCGGAACGTTCTTC.

This clonotype was seen only a few times. The chain employs TRBV12-3 or TRBV12-4 and TRBJ2-3; 7 bases line up with TRBD2. The J segment lost 3 bases and the V segment lost 8 bases, leaving 11 bases of the junction unmatched. The length of the CDR3 is 15 residues. CDR3 DNA sequence: TGTGCCAGCCGCCGAGGCGGGAGAGAGACAGATACGCAGTATTTT. Protein sequence: CASRRGGRETDTQYF.

This clonotype was observed at least ten times. V gene TRBV7-2 combines with J gene TRBJ1-5, with TRBD1 identical over 7 bases. The CDR3 runs 14 residues. Unmatched junction bases numbered 3, after V lost 5 bases and J lost 2 bases. Germline loops: CDR1 SGHTA, CDR2 FQGNSA. The CDR3 loop is CASSRDRGNQPQHF. CDR3 coding DNA: TGTGCCAGCAGCCGTGACAGGGGCAATCAGCCCCAGCATTTT. Looking up the rest from reference TRBV7-2 and TRBJ1-5 gives the full variable domain: GAGVSQSPSNKVTEKGKDVELRCDPISGHTALYWYRQSLGQGLEFLIYFQGNSAPDKSGLPSDRFSAERTGGSVSTLTIQRTQQEDSAVYLCASSRDRGNQPQHFGDGTRLSIL.

In this sample, this clonotype turned up a few times. The chain carries TRBV29-1 and TRBJ2-7; 10 bases map to TRBD1. The trim removed 3 bases at V and 5 bases at J, leaving 7 bases unmatched. There are 14 residues in the CDR3. Germline CDR1 reads SQVTM; CDR2 reads ANQGSEA. DNA of the CDR3: TGCAGCGTTGATTCGGGACAGGGGATTGACGAGCAGTACTTC. The encoded protein is CSVDSGQGIDEQYF.

The table lists this clonotype with many counts. The J gene is TRBJ2-7, the V gene TRBV12-3 or TRBV12-4; TRBD1 matches 10 bases. With 5 bases clipped from V and 3 bases from J, the junction kept 10 bases outside the gene matches. The CDR3 runs 16 residues. The CDR3 reads CASSASPGQGYYEQYF. CDR3 in DNA: TGTGCCAGCAGTGCCAGTCCGGGACAGGGGTACTACGAGCAGTACTTC.

This clonotype was counted at least ten times. The J gene is TRBJ2-1, the V gene TRBV28; D ambiguous. The germline V and J ends were trimmed by 10 bases and 0 bases, with 10 bases remaining between them. Germline loops: CDR1 MDHEN, CDR2 SYDVKM. This CDR3 is built from 13 residues. CDR3 region: CATHESSYNEQFF. The CDR3 nucleotides are TGTGCCACCCACGAGAGCTCCTACAATGAGCAGTTCTTC. Together with reference TRBV28 and TRBJ2-1, the CDR3 gives the full variable domain: DVKVTQSSRYLVKRTGEKVFLECVQDMDHENMFWYRQDPGLGLRLIYFSYDVKMKEKGDIPEGYSVSREKKERFSLILESASTNQTSMYLCATHESSYNEQFFGPGTRLTVL.

CDR3 amino acids: CASSPQGAGTKNIQYF. The CDR3 DNA sequence: TGTGCCAGCAGTCCACAGGGGGCCGGAACCAAAAACATTCAGTACTTC. This chain uses TRBV6-1 with TRBJ2-4; 9 positions match TRBD1. The CDR3 length is 16 residues. CDR1 and CDR2 from the germline V gene are MNHNS and SASEGT. Trimming cost V 5 bases and J 2 bases; bases outside gene matches: 7.

This clonotype has ten or more counts. The J gene is TRBJ1-1, the V gene TRBV27; no definite D call. V was clipped by 6 bases and J by 1 base, with 9 bases between them. This CDR3 is 13 amino acids long. From germline, CDR1 is MNHEY and CDR2 SMNVEV (reference sequence). The CDR3 here is CASSLRGNTEAFF. The CDR3 DNA follows: TGTGCCAGCAGCCTCCGCGGGAACACTGAAGCTTTCTTT.

The V gene is TRBV20-1, the J gene TRBJ2-1; 12 bases match TRBD2. Germline trimming cut 0 bases from V and 9 bases from J; bases unmatched to any gene: 6. The CDR3 is 15 amino acids. Germline CDR1 DFQATT, CDR2 SNEGSKA (reference sequence). The CDR3 region has the DNA TGCAGTGCTAGAGATTTGGGACTAGCGGGTAGTGAGCAGTTCTTC. Protein sequence: CSARDLGLAGSEQFF.

This sequence joins TRBV12-3 or TRBV12-4 and TRBJ2-5; 7 bases map to TRBD1. The CDR3 has 16 residues. V shed 6 bases, J shed 2 bases, and the junction held 12 bases outside the gene matches. In DNA, the CDR3 is TGTGCCAGCAGCAAAAGGGCCTCGACAGGGCAAGAGACCCAGTACTTC. It specifies CASSKRASTGQETQYF.

This clonotype has only a few counts. The chain couples TRBV5-1 to TRBJ2-3; perhaps TRBD1 as D (5 bases). Germline V gene data show CDR1 as SGHRS and CDR2 as YFSETQ. The CDR3 covers 18 residues. Trimming pared 4 bases from V and 2 bases from J, leaving 23 bases between. CDR3 in amino acids: CASSPQLGPNLFTDTQYF. In DNA, the CDR3 is TGCGCCAGCAGCCCGCAGTTGGGGCCCAACCTTTTCACAGATACGCAGTATTTT.

The genes are TRBV7-9 and TRBJ2-5; 12 bases line up with TRBD2. CDR1 and CDR2 (germline): SEHNR, FQNEAQ (reference sequence). With V trimmed by 2 bases and J by 2 bases, 0 bases remained unmatched. This CDR3 is built from 15 residues. The CDR3 DNA is TGTGCCAGCAGCTTACTAGCGGGAGGGCAAGAGACCCAGTACTTC. This encodes CASSLLAGGQETQYF.

V and J are TRBV19 and TRBJ2-2; 7 bases are a match to TRBD2. Looked up from germline, CDR1 is LNHDA and CDR2 is SQIVND (reference sequence). The CDR3 has 16 amino acids. V gave up 5 bases and J gave up 8 bases; unmatched junction bases: 14. The DNA for the CDR3 is TGTGCCAGTAGTTCAAGGACTAGTACCCTCCGTGGGGAGCTGTTTTTT. It is translated as CASSSRTSTLRGELFF.

This clonotype was counted many times. The chain combines TRBV4-1 with TRBJ1-5, with TRBD1 matching over 8 bases. The germline V gene has CDR1 MGHRA and CDR2 YSYEKL. V lost 4 bases and J lost 0; bases outside the gene matches: 11. The CDR3 is 18 residues long. This CDR3 is CASSPQGATSYSNQPQHF. CDR3 DNA: TGCGCCAGCAGCCCCCAGGGGGCCACCTCATATAGCAATCAGCCCCAGCATTTT.

This clonotype came up many times. The chain employs TRBV24-1 and TRBJ1-5; maybe TRBD1 (6 bases). The CDR3 spans 19 residues. Germline CDR1 reads KGHDR; CDR2 reads SFDVKD. The V gene lost 1 base and the J gene lost 0 bases, with 18 bases spanning the gap. CDR3 nucleotide sequence: TGTGCCACCAGTGATTTCCCCGGGGGCCCTCTTTATAGCAATCAGCCCCAGCATTTT. This sequence encodes CATSDFPGGPLYSNQPQHF.

CDR3 bases: TGCAGTGCTAGAGAAGGGCAGACGGATACGCAGTATTTT. It is translated as CSAREGQTDTQYF. V gene TRBV20-1 combines with J gene TRBJ2-3; D call uncertain. Germline-derived CDR1 and CDR2 are DFQATT and SNEGSKA (reference sequence). V lost 0 bases to trimming and J lost 6 bases, with 10 bases between them. CDR3 length equals 13 residues.

The chain recombines TRBV3-1 with TRBJ2-7, with D possibly being TRBD2 (5 bases). V gave up 0 bases and J gave up 4 bases, with 10 bases separating them. Germline CDR1 LGHDT, CDR2 YNNKEL (reference sequence). The CDR3 sequence is 14 residues long. CDR3 nucleotide sequence: TGTGCCAGCAGCCAAGATATGGTAGCGTACGAGCAGTACTTC. Protein product: CASSQDMVAYEQYF.

This clonotype was observed many times. This chain links TRBV28 with TRBJ2-7; D may match TRBD1 or TRBD2 (7 bases each). The V and J ends lost 3 bases and 7 bases respectively, with 16 bases between them. CDR3 size: 14 residues. CDR1 and CDR2 from the germline V gene are MDHEN and SYDVKM. The chain's CDR3 is CASSFTGVGGEQYF. The CDR3 DNA is TGTGCCAGCAGTTTCACAGGGGTCGGGGGGGAGCAGTACTTC.

This clonotype was seen ten or more times. This rearrangement joins TRBV21-1 to TRBJ2-2; TRBD2 was called by the table and not checked on the DNA. TRBV21-1 is annotated as a pseudogene. The CDR3 runs to 22 residues. In DNA, the CDR3 is TGTGCCAGCAGCTCGCGGACAGGCGGACTAGCTGGTCAAGTCGATCACACCGGGGAGCTGTTTTTT. It is translated as CASSSRTGGLAGQVDHTGELFF.

The V gene is TRBV18, the J gene TRBJ2-7; possible D gene TRBD1, 6 bases. CDR1 and CDR2 (germline): KGHSH, LQKENI. V was cut by 1 base and J by 2 bases, with 9 bases left in between. This CDR3 comprises 14 residues. Written as DNA, the CDR3 is TGTGCCAGCTCACCACGACAGGAACCCTACGAGCAGTACTTC. Translation gives CASSPRQEPYEQYF.

In its sample, this clonotype was seen many times. The chain employs TRBV27 and TRBJ1-2, with D unresolved. The CDR3 has 13 amino acids. Per the germline V gene, CDR1 is MNHEY and CDR2 is SMNVEV (reference sequence). Trimming took 0 bases from V and 1 from J, leaving 3 bases between them. CDR3: CASSLSFNYGYTF. CDR3 nucleotides: TGTGCCAGCAGTTTATCCTTTAACTATGGCTACACCTTC.

This chain uses TRBV29-1 with TRBJ2-1; TRBD2 might be the D (6 bases). The V gene's germline CDR1 is SQVTM and CDR2 ANQGSEA. The V gene lost 6 bases and the J gene lost 3 bases, with 12 bases spanning the gap. CDR3 length: 13 residues. CDR3 amino acids: CSVAGTFYNEQFF. The CDR3 DNA sequence: TGCAGCGTAGCTGGGACTTTCTACAATGAGCAGTTCTTC.

The gene calls are TRBV5-1 and TRBJ2-1, with a tentative D call TRBD2 (6 bases). V was cut by 3 bases and J by 5 bases, with 18 bases left in between. The CDR3 extends over 16 amino acids. Germline lookup yields CDR1 SGHRS and CDR2 YFSETQ. The CDR3 nucleotides read TGCGCCAGCAGCTCCAACTCTGGGGGGATAGACAATGAGCAGTTCTTC. Its translation: CASSSNSGGIDNEQFF. Full variable domain (remainder filled in from reference TRBV5-1 and TRBJ2-1): KAGVTQTPRYLIKTRGQQVTLSCSPISGHRSVSWYQQTPGQGLQFLFEYFSETQRNKGNFPGRFSGRQFSNSRSEMNVSTLELGDSALYLCASSSNSGGIDNEQFFGPGTRLTVL.

This clonotype was recorded a few times. The genes are TRBV7-3 and TRBJ2-3; TRBD2 matches 7 bases. This CDR3 has 16 amino acids. V shed 4 bases and J 5 bases; nucleotides not matched to a gene: 12. Germline V gene data show CDR1 as SGHTA and CDR2 as FQGTGA. The CDR3 DNA is TGTGCCAGCAGCTCGAGGGGACTACCCAGTGGAGATACGCAGTATTTT. This sequence encodes CASSSRGLPSGDTQYF.